The entry below gives a single T cell receptor beta chain sequence along with its context. Germline V gene lookup returns CDR1 SNHLY and CDR2 FYNNEI. The CDR3 loop spans 16 amino acids. Trimming at V came to 8 bases and at J to 4 bases, leaving 10 bases not matched to a gene. A single record per CDR3 protein comes from TCRdb applying MiXCR to the RT-PCR reads. The sample lists about a million distinct CDR3 sequences; about a sixth were seen once. This sample stems from a study of patients and donors after allogeneic stem cell transplantation. This sequence joins TRBV2 and TRBJ2-3, with TRBD2 matching over 12 bases. The sample consisted of blood, either unsorted or a sorted T cell fraction (not recorded which). This sequence originates from a human donor who was either an allogeneic HSCT recipient or a stem cell or donor lymphocyte infusion donor (not recorded which). It is not recorded whose cells these are; they may come from a transplant donor. The CDR3 loop is CASHEGTSGGPDTQYF. The CDR3 DNA reads as TGTGCCAGCCACGAAGGTACTAGCGGGGGGCCAGATACGCAGTATTTT.